A selection of T cell receptor beta chains follows, all from one sample in a study of blood T cells in healthy people across ages. In TCRdb, the 5' RACE reads were re-called with MiXCR into one record per CDR3 protein. This table holds about 400,000 distinct CDR3 sequences, about half found once. Sequencing used blood. The receptor set was obtained from a man aged 55 to 69 in good health. The CDR3 runs from the conserved cysteine through the conserved F or W. The D gene is left open where the match is weak. Size values are once, few and many counts, or a class for expanded clones, and some rows have none.

>TRBJ2-7|TRBV28|TRBD2|few
CASSFHLADLSYEQYF
TGTGCCAGCAGTTTCCATCTAGCGGACCTTTCCTACGAGCAGTACTTC
>TRBJ1-1|TRBV5-1|-|many
CASSPRMMNTEAFF
TGCGCCAGCAGCCCACGGATGATGAACACTGAAGCTTTCTTT
>TRBJ1-5|TRBV2|-|-
CASNAGAARINQPQHF
TGTGCCAGCAACGCAGGGGCCGCGCGTATCAATCAGCCCCAGCATTTT
>TRBJ2-5|TRBV4-1|-|-
CASSQGPTRGQETQYF
TGCGCCAGCAGCCAAGGTCCCACTAGAGGACAAGAGACCCAGTACTTC
>TRBJ2-5|TRBV29-1|-|many
CSVAGGAGESQETQYF
TGCAGCGTTGCAGGAGGTGCTGGGGAATCTCAAGAGACCCAGTACTTC
>TRBJ2-1|TRBV5-1|-|-
CASSGGTSGYNEQFF
TGCGCCAGCAGCGGCGGGACCAGCGGTTACAATGAGCAGTTCTTC
>TRBJ2-3|TRBV12-3/TRBV12-4|-|-
CASRAGADTQYF
TGTGCCAGCAGAGCGGGCGCAGATACGCAGTATTTT
>TRBJ2-1|TRBV15|TRBD1|once
CATSRDPRQGEEQFF
TGTGCCACCAGCAGAGATCCGAGACAGGGCGAAGAGCAGTTCTTC
>TRBJ2-5|TRBV12-3/TRBV12-4|-|few
CASRIQGSPYQETQYF
TGTGCCAGCAGGATACAGGGCTCCCCGTACCAAGAGACCCAGTACTTC
>TRBJ2-4|TRBV6-6|-|-
CASSYDSLAKNIQYF
TGTGCCAGCAGTTACGACAGTTTAGCCAAAAACATTCAGTACTTC
>TRBJ2-3|TRBV7-2|TRBD1|-
CASSYGQGGQYF
TGTGCCAGCAGCTATGGACAGGGAGGGCAGTATTTT
>TRBJ1-4|TRBV7-2|-|few
CASSPPGDEKLFF
TGTGCCAGCAGCCCTCCGGGCGATGAAAAACTGTTTTTT
>TRBJ2-5|TRBV4-1|TRBD1|-
CASSQPTGPRQETQYF
TGCGCCAGCAGCCAACCGACAGGGCCTCGGCAAGAGACCCAGTACTTC
>TRBJ1-5|TRBV20-1|-|-
CSARVAGNQYSNQPQHF
TGCAGTGCTAGAGTCGCGGGAAACCAGTATAGCAATCAGCCCCAGCATTTT
>TRBJ2-1|TRBV7-2|TRBD1|-
CASSLVGQGARNEQFF
TGTGCCAGCAGCTTAGTGGGACAGGGGGCGAGAAATGAGCAGTTCTTC
>TRBJ2-1|TRBV7-2|TRBD1|-
CASSISRGTGEQFF
TGTGCCAGCAGCATAAGCAGGGGGACGGGTGAGCAGTTTTTC
>TRBJ1-1|TRBV27|-|-
CASSGGFMNTEAFF
TGTGCCAGCAGCGGGGGGTTCATGAACACTGAAGCTTTCTTT
>TRBJ2-5|TRBV3-1|TRBD1|-
CASSQIGTGGPLLTQYF
TGTGCCAGCAGCCAAATAGGGACAGGGGGGCCCTTGTTGACCCAGTACTTC
>TRBJ2-1|TRBV6-1|TRBD1|few
CASTGTGGPLKHNEQFF
TGTGCCAGCACCGGGACAGGGGGCCCCCTAAAACACAATGAGCAGTTCTTC
>TRBJ2-7|TRBV3-1|TRBD2|-
CASSQGSGSPHEQYF
TGTGCCAGCAGCCAAGGGAGCGGGAGTCCCCACGAGCAGTACTTC
>TRBJ2-1|TRBV6-5|-|-
CASSYFGASPNEQFF
TGTGCCAGCAGTTACTTCGGGGCCTCACCCAATGAGCAGTTCTTC
>TRBJ1-1|TRBV20-1|-|-
CSASSQVNTEAFF
TGCAGTGCTAGCAGTCAGGTGAACACTGAAGCTTTCTTT
>TRBJ2-1|TRBV11-1|TRBD2|-
CASSFSGLAGGHGQFF
TGTGCCAGCAGCTTTTCGGGACTAGCGGGGGGCCACGGGCAGTTCTTC